This T cell receptor beta chain comes out of a study of T cell repertoires in cytomegalovirus infection. Background on the study: Matching HLA type and CMV infection were both indicated by public TCR beta signatures.

Germline V gene lookup returns CDR1 KGHSH and CDR2 LQKENI. The junction had 13 bases not matched to a gene; V was cut back by 6 bases and J by 8 bases. The CDR3 runs to 15 residues. TCRdb re-called the reads through MiXCR, storing one row per CDR3 protein. The sample carries 150,000 to 200,000 distinct CDR3 sequences, nearly 9.5% recorded once. This clonotype originated in a human donor in good health (CMV status not recorded). Some clones in this sample may be carry-over from other donors' samples. The material sequenced was PBMCs. The chain couples TRBV18 to TRBJ1-1, with 9 bases aligning to TRBD1. Here the CDR3 reads CASSLTKQGASEAFF. The CDR3 DNA reads TGTGCCAGCTCGCTCACGAAACAGGGGGCTTCCGAAGCTTTCTTT.